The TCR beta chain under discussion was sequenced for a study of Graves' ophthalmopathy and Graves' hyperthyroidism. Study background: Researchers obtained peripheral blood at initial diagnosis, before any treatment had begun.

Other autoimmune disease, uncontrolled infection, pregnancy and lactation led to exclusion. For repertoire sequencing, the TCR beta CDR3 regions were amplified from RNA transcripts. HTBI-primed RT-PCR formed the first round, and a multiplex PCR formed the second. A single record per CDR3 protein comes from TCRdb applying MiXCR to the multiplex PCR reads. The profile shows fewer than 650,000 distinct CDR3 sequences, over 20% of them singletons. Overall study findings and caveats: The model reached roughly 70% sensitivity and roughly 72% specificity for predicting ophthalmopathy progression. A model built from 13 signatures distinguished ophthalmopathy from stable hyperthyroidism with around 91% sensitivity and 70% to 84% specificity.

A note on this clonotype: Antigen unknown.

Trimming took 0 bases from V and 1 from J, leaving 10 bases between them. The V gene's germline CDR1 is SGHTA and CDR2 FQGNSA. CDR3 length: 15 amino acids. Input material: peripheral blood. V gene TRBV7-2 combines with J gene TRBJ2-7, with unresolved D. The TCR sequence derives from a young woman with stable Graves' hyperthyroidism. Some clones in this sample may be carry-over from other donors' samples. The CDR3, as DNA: TGTGCCAGCAGCTTAGCGTATGGCGGATCCTACGAGCAGTACTTC. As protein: CASSLAYGGSYEQYF.